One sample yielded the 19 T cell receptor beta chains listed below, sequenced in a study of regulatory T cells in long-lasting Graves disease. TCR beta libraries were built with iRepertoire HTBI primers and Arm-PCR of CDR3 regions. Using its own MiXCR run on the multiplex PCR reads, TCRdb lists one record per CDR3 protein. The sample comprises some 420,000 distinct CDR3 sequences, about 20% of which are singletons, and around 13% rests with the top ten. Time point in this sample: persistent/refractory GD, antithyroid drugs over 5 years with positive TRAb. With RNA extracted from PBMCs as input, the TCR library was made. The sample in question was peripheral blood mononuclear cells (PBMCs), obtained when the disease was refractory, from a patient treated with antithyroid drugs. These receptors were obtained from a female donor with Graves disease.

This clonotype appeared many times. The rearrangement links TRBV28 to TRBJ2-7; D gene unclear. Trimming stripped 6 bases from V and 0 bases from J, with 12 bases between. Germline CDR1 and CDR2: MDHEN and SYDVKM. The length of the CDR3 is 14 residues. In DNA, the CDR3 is TGTGCCAGCAGCTTGTCCTGGGGCTCCTACGAGCAGTACTTC. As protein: CASSLSWGSYEQYF.

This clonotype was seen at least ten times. The CDR3 DNA reads TGCAGCGGTACCTTCGGACGGAACACTGAAGCTTTCTTT. Translation gives CSGTFGRNTEAFF. The J gene is TRBJ1-1, the V gene TRBV29-1; D gene ambiguous. Germline lookup yields CDR1 SQVTM and CDR2 ANQGSEA. This CDR3 comprises 13 residues. The V and J ends lost 7 bases and 1 base respectively, with 13 bases between them.

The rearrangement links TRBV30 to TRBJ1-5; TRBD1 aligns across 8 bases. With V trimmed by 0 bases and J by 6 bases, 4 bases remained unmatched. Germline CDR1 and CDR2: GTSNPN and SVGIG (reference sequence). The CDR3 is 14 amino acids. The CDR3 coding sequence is TGTGCCTGGAGTGTCGCAGGGGGCGGTCAGCCCCAGCATTTT. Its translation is CAWSVAGGGQPQHF.

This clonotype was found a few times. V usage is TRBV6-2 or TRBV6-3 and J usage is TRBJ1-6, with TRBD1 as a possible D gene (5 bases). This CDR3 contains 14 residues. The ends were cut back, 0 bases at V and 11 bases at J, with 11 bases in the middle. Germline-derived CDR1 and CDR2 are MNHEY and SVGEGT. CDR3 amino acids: CASSYSGRAAPLHF. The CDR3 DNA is TGTGCCAGCAGTTACTCGGGCAGGGCGGCACCCCTCCACTTT.

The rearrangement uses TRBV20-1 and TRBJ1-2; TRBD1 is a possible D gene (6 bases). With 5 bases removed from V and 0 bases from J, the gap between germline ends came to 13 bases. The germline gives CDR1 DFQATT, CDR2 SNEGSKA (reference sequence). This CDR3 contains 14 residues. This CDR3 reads CSAPTGNANYGYTF. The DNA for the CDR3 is TGCAGTGCTCCCACAGGGAATGCTAACTATGGCTACACCTTC.

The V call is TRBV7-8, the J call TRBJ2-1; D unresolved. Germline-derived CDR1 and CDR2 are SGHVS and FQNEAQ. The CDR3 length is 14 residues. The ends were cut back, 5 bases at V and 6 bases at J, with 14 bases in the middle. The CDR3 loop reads CASSTRPLPNEQFF. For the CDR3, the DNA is TGTGCCAGCAGCACGCGCCCCCTGCCCAATGAGCAGTTCTTC.

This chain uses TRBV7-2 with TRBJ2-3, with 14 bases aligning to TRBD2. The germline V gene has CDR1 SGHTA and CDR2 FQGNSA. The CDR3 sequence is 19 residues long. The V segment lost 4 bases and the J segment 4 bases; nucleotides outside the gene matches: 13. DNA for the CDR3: TGTGCCAGCAGCTCAGTGCCCGGGACTAGCGGGAGTTTTGCAGATACGCAGTATTTT. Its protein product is CASSSVPGTSGSFADTQYF.

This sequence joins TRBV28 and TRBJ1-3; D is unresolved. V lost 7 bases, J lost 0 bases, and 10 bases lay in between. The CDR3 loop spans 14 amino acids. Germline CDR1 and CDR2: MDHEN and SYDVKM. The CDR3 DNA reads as TGTGCCAGCACCTCCCTTTACTCTGGAAACACCATATATTTT. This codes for CASTSLYSGNTIYF.

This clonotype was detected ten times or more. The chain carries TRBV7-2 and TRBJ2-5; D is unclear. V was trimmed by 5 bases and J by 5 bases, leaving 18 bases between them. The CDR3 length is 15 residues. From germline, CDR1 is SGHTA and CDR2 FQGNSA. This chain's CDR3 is CASSTLGVLFETQYF. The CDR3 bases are TGTGCCAGCAGCACACTCGGAGTTTTATTCGAGACCCAGTACTTC.

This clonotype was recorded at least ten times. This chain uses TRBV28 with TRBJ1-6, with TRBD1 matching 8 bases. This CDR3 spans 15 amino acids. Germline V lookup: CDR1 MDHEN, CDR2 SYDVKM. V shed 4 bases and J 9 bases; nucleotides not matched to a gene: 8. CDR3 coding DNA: TGTGCCAGCAGTTCAGGGGGCGGGATTGGTTCACCCCTCCACTTT. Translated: CASSSGGGIGSPLHF.

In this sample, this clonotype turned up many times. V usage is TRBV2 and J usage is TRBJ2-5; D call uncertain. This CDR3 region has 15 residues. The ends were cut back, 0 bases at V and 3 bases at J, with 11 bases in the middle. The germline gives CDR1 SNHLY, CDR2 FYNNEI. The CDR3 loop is CASSEAGFAEETQYF. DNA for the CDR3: TGTGCCAGCAGTGAAGCCGGGTTTGCAGAAGAGACCCAGTACTTC.

CDR3 in amino acids: CSAGQEQETQYF. The CDR3 region has the DNA TGCAGCGCAGGACAAGAACAAGAGACCCAGTACTTC. This rearrangement joins TRBV29-1 to TRBJ2-5, with D perhaps matching TRBD1 (5 bases). The V end lost 7 bases, the J end lost 2 bases, and 11 bases lay between the germline ends. Germline-derived CDR1 and CDR2 are SQVTM and ANQGSEA. This CDR3 spans 12 amino acids.

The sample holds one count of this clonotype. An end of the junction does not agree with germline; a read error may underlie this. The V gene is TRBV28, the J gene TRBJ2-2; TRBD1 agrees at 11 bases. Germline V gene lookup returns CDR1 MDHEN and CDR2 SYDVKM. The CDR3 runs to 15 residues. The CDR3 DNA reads TGTGCCAGCAGTGAGGACAGGGGGCCAGCCGGGGAGCTGCTTTTT. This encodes CASSEDRGPAGELLF.

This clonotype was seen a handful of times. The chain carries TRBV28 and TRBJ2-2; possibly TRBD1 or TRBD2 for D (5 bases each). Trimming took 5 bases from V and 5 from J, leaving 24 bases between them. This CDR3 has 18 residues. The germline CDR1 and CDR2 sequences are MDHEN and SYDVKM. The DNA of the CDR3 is TGTGCCAGCAGTCCCCCCCCGACCGGGACCTCTTTTACCGGGGAGCTGTTTTTT. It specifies CASSPPPTGTSFTGELFF.

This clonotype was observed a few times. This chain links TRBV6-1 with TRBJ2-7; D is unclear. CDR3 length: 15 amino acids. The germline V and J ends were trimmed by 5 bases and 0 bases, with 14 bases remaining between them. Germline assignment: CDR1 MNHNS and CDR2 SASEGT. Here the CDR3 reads CASSTSTVLSYEQYF. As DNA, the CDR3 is TGTGCCAGCAGTACATCGACTGTCCTCTCCTACGAGCAGTACTTC.

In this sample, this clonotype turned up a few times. In DNA form, the CDR3 reads TGTGCCAGCAGCTTAGTCGGACTAGCGATCGGGGAGCTGTTTTTT. The encoded protein is CASSLVGLAIGELFF. This chain uses TRBV7-2 with TRBJ2-2; 9 nucleotides match TRBD2. Trimming cost V 1 base and J 7 bases; bases outside gene matches: 4. Germline lookup yields CDR1 SGHTA and CDR2 FQGNSA. The CDR3 spans 15 residues.

For the CDR3, the DNA is TGCAGCGTTGAAGATGGGGACGGACACAATGAGCAGTTCTTC. Protein sequence: CSVEDGDGHNEQFF. J is TRBJ2-1 and V is TRBV29-1; D assignment may be TRBD1 or TRBD2 (5 bases each). Germline V CDR1 and CDR2: SQVTM, ANQGSEA. Trimming took off 0 bases at V and 5 bases at J, with 11 bases between the two ends. This CDR3 has 14 residues.

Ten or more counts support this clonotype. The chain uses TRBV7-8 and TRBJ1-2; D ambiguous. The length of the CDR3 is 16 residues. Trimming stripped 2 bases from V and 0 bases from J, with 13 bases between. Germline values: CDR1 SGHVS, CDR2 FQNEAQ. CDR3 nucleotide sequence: TGTGCCAGCAGCTTAAGGTGGGAAGGAGCTAACTATGGCTACACCTTC. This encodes CASSLRWEGANYGYTF.

CDR3 nucleotide sequence: TGCAGCGTTGTAAAAGCGGGAGGGAACACCGGGGAGCTGTTTTTT. Translation: CSVVKAGGNTGELFF. The chain uses TRBV29-1 and TRBJ2-2, with 9 bases identical to TRBD2. Per the germline V gene, CDR1 is SQVTM and CDR2 is ANQGSEA. V was pared by 4 bases and J by 1 base, with 4 bases of the junction left unmatched. The CDR3 spans 15 residues.